This TCR beta chain was profiled in a study of CD8 T cell repertoires and HIV-1 epitope variants. Background on the study: Epitopes were three Gag families plus Nef HW9 and YT9. Separate from the cultures, 1M uncultured T cells served as baseline.

CDR3 length equals 15 residues. Germline V gene data show CDR1 as MNHEY and CDR2 as SMNVEV (reference sequence). V was pared by 0 bases and J by 3 bases, with 12 bases between. Sequenced by immunoSEQ multiplex PCR; TCRdb stores in-frame clones only, minus some. This table has fewer than 6,500 clones, around 66% appearing once. Worth noting for this clone: Antigen specificity is unknown.

The V call is TRBV27, the J call TRBJ2-7; either TRBD1 or TRBD2 may fit D (5 bases each). The TCR comes from a male donor with HIV. The sample taken for sequencing was cultured CD8+ T cells derived from PBMCs. CDR3 sequence (DNA): TGTGCCAGCAGTTTATCGGAGGCAGGGTTCTACGAGCAGTACTTC. Its protein product is CASSLSEAGFYEQYF.